This T cell receptor (beta chain) stems from a study of T cells in Graves' hyperthyroidism and ophthalmopathy. The germline V and J ends were trimmed by 2 bases and 5 bases, with 22 bases remaining between them. The CDR3 spans 17 residues. Germline CDR1 is LGHNA and CDR2 is YNFKEQ. RNA transcripts gave rise to amplified TCR beta CDR3 regions. An initial round of RT-PCR targeting the TCR CDR3 relied on the HTBI primer set. From the multiplex PCR reads, TCRdb called clonotypes with MiXCR, one entry per CDR3 protein. The sample shows some 360,000 distinct CDR3 sequences, about a sixth of them seen only once. There are many counts of this clonotype.

This sequence was found in a woman between 40 and 50 years old with Graves' ophthalmopathy. Sequenced input: blood. The rearrangement links TRBV4-2 to TRBJ2-7; D is unresolved. CDR3 nucleotides: TGTGCCAGCAGCCAATTTAGTTGGACCCCATGGAGCGACGAGCAGTACTTC. It encodes CASSQFSWTPWSDEQYF.